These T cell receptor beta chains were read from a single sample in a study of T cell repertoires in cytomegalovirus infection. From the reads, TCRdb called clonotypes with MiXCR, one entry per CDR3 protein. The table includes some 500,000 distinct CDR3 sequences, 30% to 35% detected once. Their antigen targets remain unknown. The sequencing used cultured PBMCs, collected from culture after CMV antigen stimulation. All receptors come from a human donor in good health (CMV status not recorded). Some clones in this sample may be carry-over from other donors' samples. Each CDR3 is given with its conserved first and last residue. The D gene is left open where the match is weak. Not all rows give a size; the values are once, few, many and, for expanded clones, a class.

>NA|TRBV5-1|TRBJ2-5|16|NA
CASSFRLATYQETQYF
TGCGCCAGCAGCTTTCGGCTAGCGACCTACCAAGAGACCCAGTACTTC
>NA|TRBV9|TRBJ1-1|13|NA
CASAYIANTEAFF
TGTGCCAGCGCTTATATAGCCAACACTGAAGCTTTCTTT
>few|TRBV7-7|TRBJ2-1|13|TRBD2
CASSPLSSGEQFF
TGTGCCAGCAGCCCCTTGTCTAGCGGTGAGCAGTTCTTC
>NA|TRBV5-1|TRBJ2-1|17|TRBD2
CASSFLAGGSPYNEQFF
TGCGCCAGCAGCTTCTTAGCGGGAGGTTCCCCCTACAATGAGCAGTTCTTC
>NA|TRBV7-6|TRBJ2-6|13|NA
CANYLGGANVLTF
TGTGCCAACTACCTGGGAGGGGCCAACGTCCTGACTTTC
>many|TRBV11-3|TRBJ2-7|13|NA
CASSLDQNYEQYF
TGTGCCAGCAGCTTAGACCAAAACTACGAGCAGTACTTC
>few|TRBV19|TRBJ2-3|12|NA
CASTAWGDTQYF
TGTGCCAGTACGGCGTGGGGGGATACGCAGTATTTT
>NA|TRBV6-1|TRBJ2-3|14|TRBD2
CASRPAGATDTQYF
TGTGCCAGCAGACCAGCGGGAGCCACAGATACGCAGTATTTT
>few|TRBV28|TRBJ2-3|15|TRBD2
CASSYAGGRSDTQYF
TGTGCCAGCAGCTATGCCGGCGGGAGATCAGATACGCAGTATTTT
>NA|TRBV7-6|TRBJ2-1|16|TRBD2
CASSSPPSGSRNEQFF
TGTGCCAGCAGCTCCCCCCCTAGCGGGAGTCGGAATGAGCAGTTCTTC
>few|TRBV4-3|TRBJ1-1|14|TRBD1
CASSGGTGASEAFF
TGCGCCAGCAGCGGAGGGACAGGGGCGTCTGAAGCTTTCTTT
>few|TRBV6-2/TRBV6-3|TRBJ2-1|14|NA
CASSLSLGYNEQFF
TGTGCCAGCTCGTTGAGCCTTGGCTACAATGAGCAGTTCTTC
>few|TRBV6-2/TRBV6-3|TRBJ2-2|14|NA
CASSGQTNTGELFF
TGTGCCAGCTCGGGACAAACGAACACCGGGGAGCTGTTTTTT
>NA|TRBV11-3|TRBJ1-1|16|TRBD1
CASSQGGQGMDTEAFF
TGTGCCAGCAGCCAGGGAGGACAGGGTATGGACACTGAAGCTTTCTTT
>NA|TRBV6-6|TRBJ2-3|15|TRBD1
CASSAWDSSTDTQYF
TGTGCCAGCAGTGCTTGGGACAGTAGCACAGATACGCAGTATTTT
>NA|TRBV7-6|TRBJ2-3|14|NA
CASSLNPGTDTQYF
TGTGCCAGCAGCTTAAATCCGGGCACAGATACGCAGTATTTT
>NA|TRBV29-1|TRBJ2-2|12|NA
CSVEFSRGELFF
TGCAGCGTTGAATTCTCCAGGGGGGAGCTGTTTTTT
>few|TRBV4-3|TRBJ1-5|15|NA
CASSQGKGKNQPQHF
TGCGCCAGCAGCCAAGGGAAGGGGAAAAATCAGCCCCAGCATTTT
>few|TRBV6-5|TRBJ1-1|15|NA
CASRGAGGMNTEAFF
TGTGCCAGCAGGGGGGCCGGGGGAATGAACACTGAAGCTTTCTTT
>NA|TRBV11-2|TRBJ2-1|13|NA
CASSPGPAVEQFF
TGTGCCAGCAGCCCGGGACCCGCTGTTGAGCAGTTCTTC
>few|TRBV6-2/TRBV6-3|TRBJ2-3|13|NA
CASYRAPRDTQYF
TGTGCCAGCTACCGAGCTCCGCGGGATACGCAGTATTTT
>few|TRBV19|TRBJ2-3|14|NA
CASSTQGAADTQYF
TGTGCCAGTAGTACACAGGGTGCAGCAGATACGCAGTATTTT
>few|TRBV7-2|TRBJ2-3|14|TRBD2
CASSRAGGSPTQYF
TGTGCCAGCAGCCGAGCCGGGGGGAGCCCTACGCAGTATTTT
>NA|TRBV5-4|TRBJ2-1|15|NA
CASSLADSTYNEQFF
TGTGCCAGCAGCTTGGCCGACTCGACTTACAATGAGCAGTTCTTC
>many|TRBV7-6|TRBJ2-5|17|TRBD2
CASSLYRGSGPLAPQYF
TGTGCCAGCAGCTTATACCGGGGTAGCGGGCCTCTTGCGCCCCAGTACTTC
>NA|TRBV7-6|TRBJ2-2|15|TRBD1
CASSLGQGRSGELFF
TGTGCCAGCAGCTTAGGACAGGGAAGGTCCGGGGAGCTGTTTTTT
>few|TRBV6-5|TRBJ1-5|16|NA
CASSTRRPESNQPQHF
TGTGCCAGCAGTACGCGAAGACCGGAAAGCAATCAGCCCCAGCATTTT
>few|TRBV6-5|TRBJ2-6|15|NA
CASSRVFSGANVLTF
TGTGCCAGCAGTCGGGTTTTCTCTGGGGCCAACGTCCTGACTTTC
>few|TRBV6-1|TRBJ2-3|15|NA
CASSEVPGFTDTQYF
TGTGCCAGCAGTGAAGTTCCGGGATTCACAGATACGCAGTATTTT
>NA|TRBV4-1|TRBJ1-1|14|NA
CASSLAGVATEAFF
TGCGCCAGCAGCCTCGCCGGGGTGGCCACTGAAGCTTTCTTT
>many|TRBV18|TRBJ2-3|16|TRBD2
CASSPPSGKGRDTQYF
TGTGCCAGCTCACCACCAAGCGGGAAAGGACGGGATACGCAGTATTTT
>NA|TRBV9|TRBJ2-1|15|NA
CASSVGGGFGNEQFF
TGTGCCAGCAGCGTAGGGGGAGGCTTTGGCAATGAGCAGTTCTTC
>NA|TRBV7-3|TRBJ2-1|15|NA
CASSFRGTPNNEQFF
TGTGCCAGCAGCTTCCGCGGGACTCCGAACAATGAGCAGTTCTTC
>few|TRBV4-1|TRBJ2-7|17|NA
CASSQGWTELLTYEQYF
TGCGCCAGCAGCCAAGGTTGGACAGAACTTCTAACCTACGAGCAGTACTTC
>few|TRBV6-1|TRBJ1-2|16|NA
CASRFQGPVQLYGYTF
TGTGCCAGCCGTTTCCAGGGCCCCGTGCAGCTTTATGGCTACACCTTC
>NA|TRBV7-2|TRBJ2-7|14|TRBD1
CASSFPGQGREQYF
TGTGCCAGCAGCTTCCCGGGACAGGGAAGAGAGCAGTACTTC
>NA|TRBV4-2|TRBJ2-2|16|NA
CASSQNWVNQVGELFF
TGTGCCAGCAGCCAGAATTGGGTCAATCAAGTCGGGGAGCTGTTTTTT
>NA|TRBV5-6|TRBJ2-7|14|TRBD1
CASSLPGQAHEQYF
TGTGCCAGCAGCCTCCCGGGACAGGCCCACGAGCAGTACTTC
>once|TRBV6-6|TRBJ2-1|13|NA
CASRTRTPSQQFF
TGTGCCAGCAGGACAAGGACCCCCAGCCAGCAGTTCTTC